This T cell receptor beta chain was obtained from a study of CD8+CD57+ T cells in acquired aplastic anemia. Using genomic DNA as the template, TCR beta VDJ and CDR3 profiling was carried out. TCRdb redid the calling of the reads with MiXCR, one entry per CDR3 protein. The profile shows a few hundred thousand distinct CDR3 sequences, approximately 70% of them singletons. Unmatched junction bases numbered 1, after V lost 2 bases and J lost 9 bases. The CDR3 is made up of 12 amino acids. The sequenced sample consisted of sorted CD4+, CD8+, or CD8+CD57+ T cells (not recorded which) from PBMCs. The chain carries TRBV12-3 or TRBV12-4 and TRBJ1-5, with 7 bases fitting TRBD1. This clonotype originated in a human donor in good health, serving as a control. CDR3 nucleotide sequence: TGTGCCAGCAGTTTATCAGGGGGGCCCCAGCATTTT. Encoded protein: CASSLSGGPQHF.